Detailed here is one TCR beta chain. Its antigen remains unidentified. Next came a second PCR, run for about 6 to 12 cycles, which used a sample-barcoded 5' primer along with a J-beta primer mix. A template-switch adaptor that had 12 random nucleotides put a tag on each cDNA molecule. MiXCR was run by TCRdb on the 5' RACE reads, yielding one entry per CDR3 protein. The sample has some 1.7 million distinct CDR3 sequences, roughly 27% seen once. The CDR3 spans 15 residues. Germline assignment: CDR1 MDHEN and CDR2 SYDVKM. V lost 6 bases to trimming and J lost 3 bases, with 16 bases between them. This specimen belongs to a study of blood T cells in healthy people across ages. General observations from the study: Expanded clonotype changes were possibly confounded by unknown donor CMV status. Observed TCR beta diversity showed a strong correlation with the percentage of naive T cells as measured by flow cytometry.

Source material: blood. The source is a woman between 25 and 40 years old in good health. The chain combines TRBV28 with TRBJ2-3; weak D call: TRBD1 (6 bases). The CDR3 spells CASRTGYRGTDTQYF. The CDR3 DNA is TGTGCCAGCAGAACAGGGTATCGGGGTACAGATACGCAGTATTTT.